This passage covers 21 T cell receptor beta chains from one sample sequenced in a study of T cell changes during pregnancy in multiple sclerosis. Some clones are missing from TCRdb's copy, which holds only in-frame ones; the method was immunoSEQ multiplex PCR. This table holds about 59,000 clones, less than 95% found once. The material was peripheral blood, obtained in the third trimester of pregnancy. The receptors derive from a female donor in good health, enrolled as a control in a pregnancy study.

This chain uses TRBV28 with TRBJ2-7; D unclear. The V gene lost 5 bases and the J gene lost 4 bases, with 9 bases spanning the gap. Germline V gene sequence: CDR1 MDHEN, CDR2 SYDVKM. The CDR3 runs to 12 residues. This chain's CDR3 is CASSPLLYEQYF. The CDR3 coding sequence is TGTGCCAGCAGTCCCCTGTTGTACGAGCAGTACTTC.

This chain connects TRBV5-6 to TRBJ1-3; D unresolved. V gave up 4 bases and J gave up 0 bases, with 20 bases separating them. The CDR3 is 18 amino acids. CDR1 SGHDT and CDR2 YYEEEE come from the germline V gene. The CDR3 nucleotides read TGTGCCAGCAGCGCGATGGACTTTTCCCGGAGCTCTGGAAACACCATATATTTT. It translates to CASSAMDFSRSSGNTIYF.

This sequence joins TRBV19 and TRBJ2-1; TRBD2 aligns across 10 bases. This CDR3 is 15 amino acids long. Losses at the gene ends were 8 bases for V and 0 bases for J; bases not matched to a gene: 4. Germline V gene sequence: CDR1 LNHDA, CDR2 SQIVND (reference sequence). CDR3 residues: CASLAGGSSYNEQFF. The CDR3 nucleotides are TGTGCCAGTTTAGCGGGGGGTAGCTCCTACAATGAGCAGTTCTTC.

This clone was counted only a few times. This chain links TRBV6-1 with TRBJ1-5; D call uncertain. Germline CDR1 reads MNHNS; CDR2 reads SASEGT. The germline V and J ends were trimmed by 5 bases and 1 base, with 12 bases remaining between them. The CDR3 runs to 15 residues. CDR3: CASSNSLISNQPQHF. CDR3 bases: TGTGCCAGCAGTAACAGCCTCATAAGCAATCAGCCCCAGCATTTT.

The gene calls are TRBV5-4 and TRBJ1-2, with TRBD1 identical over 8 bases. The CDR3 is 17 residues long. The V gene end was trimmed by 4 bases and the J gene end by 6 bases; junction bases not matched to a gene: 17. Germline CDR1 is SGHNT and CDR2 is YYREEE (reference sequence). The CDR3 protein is CASSPVYETGVSDGYTF. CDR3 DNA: TGTGCCAGCAGCCCCGTTTATGAGACAGGGGTTTCGGATGGCTACACCTTC.

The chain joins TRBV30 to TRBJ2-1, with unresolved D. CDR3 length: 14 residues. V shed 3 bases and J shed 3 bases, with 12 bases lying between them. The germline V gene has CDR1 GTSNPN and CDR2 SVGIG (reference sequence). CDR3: CAWSPSEYYNEQFF. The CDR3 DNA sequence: TGTGCCTGGAGCCCCTCCGAGTACTACAATGAGCAGTTCTTC.

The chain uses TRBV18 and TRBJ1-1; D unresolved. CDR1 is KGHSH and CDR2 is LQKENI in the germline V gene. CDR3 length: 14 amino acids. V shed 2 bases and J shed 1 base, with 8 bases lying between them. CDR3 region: CASSPKRANTEAFF. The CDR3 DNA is TGTGCCAGCTCACCAAAGAGGGCGAACACTGAAGCTTTCTTT.

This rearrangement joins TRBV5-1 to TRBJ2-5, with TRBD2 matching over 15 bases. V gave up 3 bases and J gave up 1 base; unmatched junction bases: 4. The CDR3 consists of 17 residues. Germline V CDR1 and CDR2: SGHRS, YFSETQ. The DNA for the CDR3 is TGCGCCAGCAGCTGGGGGACTAGCGGGGGGACCCAAGAGACCCAGTACTTC. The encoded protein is CASSWGTSGGTQETQYF. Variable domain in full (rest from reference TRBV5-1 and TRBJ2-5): KAGVTQTPRYLIKTRGQQVTLSCSPISGHRSVSWYQQTPGQGLQFLFEYFSETQRNKGNFPGRFSGRQFSNSRSEMNVSTLELGDSALYLCASSWGTSGGTQETQYFGPGTRLLVL.

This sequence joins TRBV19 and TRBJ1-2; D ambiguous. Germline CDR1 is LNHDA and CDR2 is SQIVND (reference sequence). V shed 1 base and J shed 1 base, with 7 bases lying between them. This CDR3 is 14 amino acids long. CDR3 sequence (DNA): TGTGCCAGTAGTATAGCCCCGTATAACTATGGCTACACCTTC. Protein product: CASSIAPYNYGYTF.

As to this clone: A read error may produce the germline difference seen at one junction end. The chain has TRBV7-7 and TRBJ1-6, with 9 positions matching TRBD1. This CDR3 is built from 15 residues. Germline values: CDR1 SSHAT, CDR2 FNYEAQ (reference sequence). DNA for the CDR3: TGTGCTAGCACCCACGCTGGACAGGGGAGGCAACCCCTCCACTTT. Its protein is CASTHAGQGRQPLHF.

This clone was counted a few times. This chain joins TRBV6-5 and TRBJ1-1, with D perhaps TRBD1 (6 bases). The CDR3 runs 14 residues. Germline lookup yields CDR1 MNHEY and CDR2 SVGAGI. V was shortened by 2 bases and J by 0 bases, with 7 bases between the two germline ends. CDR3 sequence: CASSYDRMNTEAFF. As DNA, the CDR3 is TGTGCCAGCAGTTACGACAGGATGAACACTGAAGCTTTCTTT.

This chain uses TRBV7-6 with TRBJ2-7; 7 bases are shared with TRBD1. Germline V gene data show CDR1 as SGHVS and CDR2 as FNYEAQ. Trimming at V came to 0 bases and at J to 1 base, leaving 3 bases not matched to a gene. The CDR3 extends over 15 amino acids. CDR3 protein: CASSLASGGSYEQYF. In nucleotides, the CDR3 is TGTGCCAGCAGCTTAGCCTCAGGGGGATCCTACGAGCAGTACTTC.

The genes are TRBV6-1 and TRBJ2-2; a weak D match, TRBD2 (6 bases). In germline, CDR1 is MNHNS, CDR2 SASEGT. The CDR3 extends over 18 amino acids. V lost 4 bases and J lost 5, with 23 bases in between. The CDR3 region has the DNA TGTGCCAGCAGTGGCTTCCCCCGGGGGACTCAAGGGACCGGGGAGCTGTTTTTT. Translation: CASSGFPRGTQGTGELFF.

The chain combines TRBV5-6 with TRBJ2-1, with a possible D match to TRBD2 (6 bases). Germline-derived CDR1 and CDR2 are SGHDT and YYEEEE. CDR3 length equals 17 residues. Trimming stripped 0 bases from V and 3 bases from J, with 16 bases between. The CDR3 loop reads CASSLGRDFTFYNEQFF. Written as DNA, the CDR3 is TGTGCCAGCAGCTTGGGAAGGGACTTTACCTTCTACAATGAGCAGTTCTTC.

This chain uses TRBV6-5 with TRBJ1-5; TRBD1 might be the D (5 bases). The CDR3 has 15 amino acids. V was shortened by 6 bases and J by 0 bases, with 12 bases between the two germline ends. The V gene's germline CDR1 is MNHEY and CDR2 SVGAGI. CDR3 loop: CASRLDSASNQPQHF. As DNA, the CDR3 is TGTGCCAGCAGGCTAGACAGTGCTAGCAATCAGCCCCAGCATTTT.

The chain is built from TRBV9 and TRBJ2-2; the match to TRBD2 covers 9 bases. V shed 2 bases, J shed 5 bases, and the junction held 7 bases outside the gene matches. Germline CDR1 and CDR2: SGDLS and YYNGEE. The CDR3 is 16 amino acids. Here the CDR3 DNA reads TGTGCCAGCAGCGTTAGGGCTAGCGGGGAAACCGGGGAGCTGTTTTTT. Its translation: CASSVRASGETGELFF.

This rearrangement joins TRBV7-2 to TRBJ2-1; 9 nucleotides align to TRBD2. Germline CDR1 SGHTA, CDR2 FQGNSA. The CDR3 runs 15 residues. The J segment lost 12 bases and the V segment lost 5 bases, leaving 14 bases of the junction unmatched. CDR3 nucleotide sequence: TGTGCCAGCAGCCCTTTTGGCGGGGGGGGGTCTGTGCAGTTCTTC. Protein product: CASSPFGGGGSVQFF. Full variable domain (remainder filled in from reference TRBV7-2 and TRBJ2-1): GAGVSQSPSNKVTEKGKDVELRCDPISGHTALYWYRQSLGQGLEFLIYFQGNSAPDKSGLPSDRFSAERTGGSVSTLTIQRTQQEDSAVYLCASSPFGGGGSVQFFGPGTRLTVL.

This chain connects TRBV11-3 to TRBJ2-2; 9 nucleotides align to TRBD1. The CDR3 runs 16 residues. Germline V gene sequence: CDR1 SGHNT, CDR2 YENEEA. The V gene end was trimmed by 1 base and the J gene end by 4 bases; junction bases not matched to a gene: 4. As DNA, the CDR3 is TGTGCCAGCAGCTTAGGCGGGACAGGGCCCACCGGGGAGCTGTTTTTT. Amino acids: CASSLGGTGPTGELFF.

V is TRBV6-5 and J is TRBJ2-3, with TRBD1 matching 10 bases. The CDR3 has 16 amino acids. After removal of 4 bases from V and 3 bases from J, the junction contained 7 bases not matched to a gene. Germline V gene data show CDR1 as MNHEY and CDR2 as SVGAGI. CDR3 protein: CASSWGTGARTDTQYF. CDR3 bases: TGTGCCAGCAGTTGGGGGACAGGGGCGAGAACAGATACGCAGTATTTT.

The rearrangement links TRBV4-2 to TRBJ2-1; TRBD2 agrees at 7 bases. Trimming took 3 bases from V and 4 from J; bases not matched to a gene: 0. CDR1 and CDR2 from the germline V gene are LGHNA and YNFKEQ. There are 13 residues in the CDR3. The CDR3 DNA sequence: TGTGCCAGCAGCCATAGCGGGTACAATGAGCAGTTCTTC. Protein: CASSHSGYNEQFF.

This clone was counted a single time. CDR3 in amino acids: CASSLEGPSGVSGYTF. DNA for the CDR3: TGTGCCAGCAGCTTAGAAGGCCCGAGCGGGGTTAGTGGCTACACCTTC. The rearrangement links TRBV7-6 to TRBJ1-2; D is ambiguous. Germline V CDR1 and CDR2: SGHVS, FNYEAQ. Trimming took off 1 base at V and 7 bases at J, with 19 bases between the two ends. The CDR3 has 16 amino acids.